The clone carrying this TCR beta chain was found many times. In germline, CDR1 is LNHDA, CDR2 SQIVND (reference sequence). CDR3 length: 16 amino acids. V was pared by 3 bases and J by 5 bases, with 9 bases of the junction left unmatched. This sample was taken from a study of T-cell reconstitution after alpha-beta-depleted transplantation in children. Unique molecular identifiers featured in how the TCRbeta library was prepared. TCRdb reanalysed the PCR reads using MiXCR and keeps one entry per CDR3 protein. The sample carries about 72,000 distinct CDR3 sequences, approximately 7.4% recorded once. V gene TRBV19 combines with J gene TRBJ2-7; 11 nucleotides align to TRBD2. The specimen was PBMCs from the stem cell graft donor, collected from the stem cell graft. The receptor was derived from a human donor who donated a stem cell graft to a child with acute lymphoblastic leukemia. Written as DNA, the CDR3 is TGTGCCAGTAGTATTCGCCTAGCGGGAGGTCTAGACGAGCAGTACTTC. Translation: CASSIRLAGGLDEQYF. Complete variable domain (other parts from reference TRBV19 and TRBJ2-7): DGGITQSPKYLFRKEGQNVTLSCEQNLNHDAMYWYRQDPGQGLRLIYYSQIVNDFQKGDIAEGYSVSREKKESFPLTVTSAQKNPTAFYLCASSIRLAGGLDEQYFGPGTRLTVT.